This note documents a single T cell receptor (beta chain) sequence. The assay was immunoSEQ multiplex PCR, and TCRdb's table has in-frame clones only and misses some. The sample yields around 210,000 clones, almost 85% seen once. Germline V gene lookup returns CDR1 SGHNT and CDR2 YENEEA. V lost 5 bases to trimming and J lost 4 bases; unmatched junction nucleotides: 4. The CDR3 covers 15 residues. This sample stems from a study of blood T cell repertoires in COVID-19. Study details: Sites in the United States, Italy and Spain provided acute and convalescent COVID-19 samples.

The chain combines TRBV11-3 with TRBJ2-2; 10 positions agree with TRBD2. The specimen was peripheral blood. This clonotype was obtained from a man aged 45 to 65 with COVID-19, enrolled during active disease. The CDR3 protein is CASSPRLAGTGELFF. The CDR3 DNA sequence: TGTGCCAGCAGCCCCAGACTAGCGGGCACCGGGGAGCTGTTTTTT.